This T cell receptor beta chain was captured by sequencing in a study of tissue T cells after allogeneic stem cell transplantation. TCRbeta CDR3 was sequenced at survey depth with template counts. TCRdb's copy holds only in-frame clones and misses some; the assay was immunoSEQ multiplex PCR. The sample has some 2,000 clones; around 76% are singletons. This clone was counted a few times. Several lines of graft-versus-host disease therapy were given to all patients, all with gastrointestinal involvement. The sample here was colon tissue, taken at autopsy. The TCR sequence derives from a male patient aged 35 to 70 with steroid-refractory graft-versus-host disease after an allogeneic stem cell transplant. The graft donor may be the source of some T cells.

In DNA form, the CDR3 reads TGTGCCAGCAGCACTCAGACCTCAGCTCTAGGAAACACCATATATTTT. This encodes CASSTQTSALGNTIYF. This chain joins TRBV9 and TRBJ1-3, with no clear D. The CDR3 has 16 amino acids. Germline-derived CDR1 and CDR2 are SGDLS and YYNGEE. V lost 4 bases and J lost 4, with 18 bases in between.